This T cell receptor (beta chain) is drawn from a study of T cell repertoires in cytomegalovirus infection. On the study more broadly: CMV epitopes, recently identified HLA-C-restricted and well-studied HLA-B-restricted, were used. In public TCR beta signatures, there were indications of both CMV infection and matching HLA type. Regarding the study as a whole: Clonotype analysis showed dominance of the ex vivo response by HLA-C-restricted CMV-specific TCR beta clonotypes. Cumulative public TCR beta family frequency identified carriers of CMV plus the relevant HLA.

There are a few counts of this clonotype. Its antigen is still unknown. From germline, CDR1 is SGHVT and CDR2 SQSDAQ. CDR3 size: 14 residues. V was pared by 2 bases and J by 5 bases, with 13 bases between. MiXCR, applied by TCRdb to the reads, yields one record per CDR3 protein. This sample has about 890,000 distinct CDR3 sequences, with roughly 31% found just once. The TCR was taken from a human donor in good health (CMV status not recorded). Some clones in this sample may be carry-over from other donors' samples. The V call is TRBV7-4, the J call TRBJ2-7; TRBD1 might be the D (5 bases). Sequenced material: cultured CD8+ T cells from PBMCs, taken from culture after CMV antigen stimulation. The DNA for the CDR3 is TGTGCCAGCAGCTTACTGGCAGGGTTCGACGAGCAGTACTTC. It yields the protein CASSLLAGFDEQYF.